A single sample gave rise to the 21 T cell receptor beta chains below, sequenced in a study of blood T cells in healthy people across ages. A second roughly 6 to 11 cycle PCR used barcoded and J-beta primers. TCRdb redid the calling of the 5' RACE reads with MiXCR, one entry per CDR3 protein. The sample shows over 700,000 distinct CDR3 sequences, roughly 25% of them seen only once. The same data also went into a second study, on T cells of mothers and their children.

The sequencing input was blood. The source of these receptors is a boy aged 5-17 years in good health.

This clonotype was seen only a few times. The chain has TRBV3-1 and TRBJ2-1; D uncertain. Trimming shortened V by 8 bases and J by 4 bases, and 12 bases separated the two germline ends. Germline loops: CDR1 LGHDT, CDR2 YNNKEL (reference sequence). The CDR3 has 13 amino acids. The CDR3, as DNA: TGTGCCAGCGGGCCCGCCGGGTACAATGAGCAGTTCTTC. This codes for CASGPAGYNEQFF.

The CDR3 protein is CASSSNTGGPFSGANVLTF. The CDR3 DNA follows: TGTGCCAGCAGCTCCAACACAGGGGGACCATTCTCTGGGGCCAACGTCCTGACTTTC. The chain has TRBV7-3 and TRBJ2-6; 8 bases fit TRBD1. V was pared by 4 bases and J by 0 bases, with 11 bases of the junction left unmatched. Germline values: CDR1 SGHTA, CDR2 FQGTGA. CDR3 length: 19 residues. The full variable domain, rest sourced from reference TRBV7-3 and TRBJ2-6, is GAGVSQTPSNKVTEKGKYVELRCDPISGHTALYWYRQSLGQGPEFLIYFQGTGAADDSGLPNDRFFAVRPEGSVSTLKIQRTERGDSAVYLCASSSNTGGPFSGANVLTFGAGSRLTVL.

This clonotype was seen only a few times. The rearrangement joins TRBV28 to TRBJ2-1, with 9 bases matching TRBD2. CDR3 length equals 16 residues. Germline lookup yields CDR1 MDHEN and CDR2 SYDVKM. V was clipped by 7 bases and J by 4 bases; unmatched bases: 11. CDR3 residues: CASNPDSGSGYNEQFF. The CDR3 bases are TGTGCCAGCAACCCTGATAGCGGGAGTGGGTACAATGAGCAGTTCTTC.

J is TRBJ2-5 and V is TRBV12-3 or TRBV12-4; 12 bases match TRBD1. The closer fit of TRBJ2-7 to the DNA end suggests the J call may be wrong. The CDR3 length is 18 residues. In DNA form, the CDR3 reads TGTGCCAGCAGTCGCGAGGTCGGGACAGGGGGCTTTCGGTACGAGCAGTACTTC. Translated: CASSREVGTGGFRYEQYF.

The chain employs TRBV28 and TRBJ2-5; D perhaps matches TRBD2 (5 bases). The closer fit of TRBJ2-7 to the DNA end suggests the J call may be wrong. Germline CDR1 is MDHEN and CDR2 is SYDVKM. This CDR3 is 13 amino acids long. In DNA form, the CDR3 reads TGTGCCAGCAGTAGGGAAGGAGGACGCGAGCAGTACTTC. Translating it yields CASSREGGREQYF.

The V and J genes are TRBV2 and TRBJ2-3; D gene unclear. Deletions cut 8 bases from V and 3 bases from J, with 18 bases between. Germline V lookup: CDR1 SNHLY, CDR2 FYNNEI. The length of the CDR3 is 15 residues. The CDR3 DNA is TGTGCCAGCTCGGCCGAGACGTCTAAGACAGATACGCAGTATTTT. Translating gives CASSAETSKTDTQYF. The full variable domain, completed using reference TRBV2 and TRBJ2-3, is EPEVTQTPSHQVTQMGQEVILRCVPISNHLYFYWYRQILGQKVEFLVSFYNNEISEKSEIFDDQFSVERPDGSNFTLKIRSTKLEDSAMYFCASSAETSKTDTQYFGPGTRLTVL.

V and J are TRBV7-2 and TRBJ2-3, with a possible D match to TRBD1 (5 bases). CDR1 and CDR2 from the germline V gene are SGHTA and FQGNSA. Between the trimmed V and J ends, which lost 7 bases and 4 bases, there was a span of 9 bases. The length of the CDR3 is 12 residues. Here the CDR3 DNA reads TGTGCCAGCACCCTAGGGGCAGATACGCAGTATTTT. Translation gives CASTLGADTQYF.

The sample holds a few counts of this clonotype. This rearrangement joins TRBV9 to TRBJ2-4, with D possibly being TRBD2 (7 bases). The CDR3 has 14 residues. CDR1 and CDR2 from the germline V gene are SGDLS and YYNGEE. V gave up 2 bases and J gave up 5 bases, with 11 bases separating them. CDR3 loop: CASSVGGGENIQYF. The DNA of the CDR3 is TGTGCCAGCAGCGTCGGCGGGGGCGAAAACATTCAGTACTTC.

This clonotype has just a few counts. The V and J genes are TRBV6-5 and TRBJ2-5, with TRBD2 identical over 8 bases. The CDR3 loop spans 17 amino acids. Germline values: CDR1 MNHEY, CDR2 SVGAGI. Trimming took 2 bases from V and 2 from J; bases not matched to a gene: 10. The CDR3 nucleotides read TGTGCCAGCAGTTACGGCACCTTAGCGGGGCGACAAGAGACCCAGTACTTC. This codes for CASSYGTLAGRQETQYF.

In its sample, this clonotype was seen a few times. This rearrangement joins TRBV7-3 to TRBJ2-2; D unresolved. Germline V gives CDR1 SGHTA, CDR2 FQGTGA. V gave up 1 base and J gave up 8 bases, with 8 bases separating them. This CDR3 region has 13 residues. This CDR3 is CASSLISGGELFF. The CDR3 coding sequence is TGTGCCAGCAGCTTAATTAGTGGAGGGGAGCTGTTTTTT.

In its sample, this clonotype was seen a few times. The V call is TRBV5-1, the J call TRBJ1-6; D unclear. Trimming removed 2 bases from V and 4 bases from J, with 7 bases in between. CDR3 length: 14 residues. The V gene's germline CDR1 is SGHRS and CDR2 YFSETQ. In nucleotides, the CDR3 is TGCGCCAGCAGCTTCGGGCCTTATAATTCACCCCTCCACTTT. Translating it yields CASSFGPYNSPLHF.

Note on this clonotype: Likely a read error: the CDR3 ends without its conserved phenylalanine or tryptophan. The rearrangement joins TRBV6-6 to TRBJ1-2; D gene ambiguous. Trimming took 2 bases from V and 1 from J, leaving 5 bases between them. CDR3 size: 13 residues. CDR1 and CDR2 from the germline V gene are MNHNY and SVGAGI (reference sequence). This CDR3 is CASSYDNNYGYTI. For the CDR3, the DNA is TGTGCCAGCAGTTACGATAATAACTATGGCTACACCATC.

CDR3 sequence (DNA): TGTGCCAGCAGCTTTGGACAGTTGACTTCCTACGAGCAGTACTTC. As protein: CASSFGQLTSYEQYF. The chain uses TRBV7-9 and TRBJ2-7, with D possibly matching TRBD1 (6 bases). The CDR3 totals 15 residues. The V gene lost 3 bases and the J gene lost 1 base, with 13 bases spanning the gap. Germline CDR1 reads SEHNR; CDR2 reads FQNEAQ (reference sequence).

Note on this clonotype: This CDR3 is missing its conserved last phenylalanine or tryptophan, likely due to a read error. The DNA is omitted, as the CDR3 cannot be located on it reliably, and the CDR3 follows TCRdb's listing. The genes are TRBV21-1 and TRBJ2-7; the table's D call, TRBD2, was not checked against the DNA. TRBV21-1 is a known pseudogene. The CDR3 spans 16 amino acids, including both terminal residues. The CDR3 here is CASSKDSREGPYEQYI.

CDR3 protein: CASGSGRQETQYF. Here the CDR3 DNA reads TGTGCCAGCGGATCGGGCCGACAAGAGACCCAGTACTTC. The chain couples TRBV28 to TRBJ2-5; D is uncertain. The CDR3 runs 13 residues. Trimming stripped 8 bases from V and 2 bases from J, with 12 bases between. Germline lookup yields CDR1 MDHEN and CDR2 SYDVKM.

The rearrangement uses TRBV29-1 and TRBJ2-7; D is possibly TRBD1 (6 bases). The germline CDR1 and CDR2 sequences are SQVTM and ANQGSEA. V lost 2 bases to trimming and J lost 3 bases, with 14 bases between them. CDR3 size: 14 residues. CDR3: CSVELWGQNYEQYF. The CDR3 nucleotides are TGCAGCGTTGAATTGTGGGGGCAGAACTACGAGCAGTACTTC.

This clonotype has more than one count but fewer than ten. The chain links TRBV5-6 to TRBJ2-5; 9 bases line up with TRBD1. There are 16 residues in the CDR3. Germline V lookup: CDR1 SGHDT, CDR2 YYEEEE. Trimming cost V 4 bases and J 1 base; bases outside gene matches: 8. As DNA, the CDR3 is TGTGCCAGCAGCCGTGACAGGGGGTATCCCCAAGAGACCCAGTACTTC. This translates into CASSRDRGYPQETQYF.

This clonotype was detected only a few times. The chain employs TRBV7-2 and TRBJ2-3, with D perhaps matching TRBD1 or TRBD2 (6 bases each). In germline, CDR1 is SGHTA, CDR2 FQGNSA. Between the trimmed V and J ends, which lost 5 bases and 2 bases, there was a span of 14 bases. The CDR3 is 15 residues long. The CDR3: CASSPEGGPTDTQYF. The DNA of the CDR3 is TGTGCCAGCAGCCCCGAGGGGGGACCCACAGATACGCAGTATTTT.

This clonotype has just a few counts. The chain has TRBV19 and TRBJ1-4, with D unclear. The V end lost 5 bases, the J end lost 5 bases, and 9 bases lay between the germline ends. The CDR3 is 13 residues long. Germline V gene sequence: CDR1 LNHDA, CDR2 SQIVND (reference sequence). For the CDR3, the DNA is TGTGCCAGTAGTCCAGGACGGAATGAAAAACTGTTTTTT. Translation gives CASSPGRNEKLFF.

V gene TRBV7-9 combines with J gene TRBJ1-5; no clear D gene. V was trimmed by 0 bases and J by 0 bases, leaving 18 bases between them. There are 19 residues in the CDR3. Looked up from germline, CDR1 is SEHNR and CDR2 is FQNEAQ (reference sequence). This chain's CDR3 is CASSLARSGLRVSNQPQHF. The CDR3 DNA reads as TGTGCCAGCAGCTTAGCGAGATCAGGTCTACGAGTTAGCAATCAGCCCCAGCATTTT.

This rearrangement joins TRBV27 to TRBJ2-2; possibly TRBD1 or TRBD2 for D (5 bases each). The CDR3 consists of 14 residues. Trimming removed 5 bases from V and 1 base from J, with 8 bases in between. CDR1 and CDR2 (germline): MNHEY, SMNVEV (reference sequence). CDR3 nucleotides: TGTGCCAGCAGTCGGGACCAGAACACCGGGGAGCTGTTTTTT. Amino acids: CASSRDQNTGELFF.